This T cell receptor (beta chain) was found in a study of blood T cell repertoires in COVID-19. Using immunoSEQ multiplex PCR, the repertoire was profiled, and TCRdb retains in-frame clones only, with some absent. The table lists a few hundred thousand clones, 88% of them singletons. The length of the CDR3 is 18 residues. Germline V gene lookup returns CDR1 KGHSH and CDR2 LQKENI. V gave up 4 bases and J gave up 1 base; unmatched junction bases: 16. Sequences were obtained from PBMCs or T cells enriched from blood (not recorded which). The sequence derives from a woman under 30 who had recovered from COVID-19. The chain employs TRBV18 and TRBJ2-7; 7 bases line up with TRBD1. The DNA of the CDR3 is TGTGCCAGCTCACTCACACCGGGACAGCCCTTGGAATCCTACGAGCAGTACTTC. It translates to CASSLTPGQPLESYEQYF.